This T cell receptor beta chain was captured by sequencing in a study of blood T cell repertoires in COVID-19. The V end lost 5 bases, the J end lost 7 bases, and 13 bases lay between the germline ends. The germline CDR1 and CDR2 sequences are SGHRS and YFSETQ. CDR3 size: 14 residues. TCRdb's table, derived via immunoSEQ multiplex PCR, lists solely in-frame clones and lacks some. The table shows approximately 110,000 clones, with 65% to 80% occurring only once. V and J are TRBV5-1 and TRBJ1-6; D is perhaps TRBD1 (6 bases). The sequenced sample consisted of peripheral blood. The sequence derives from a man aged 70 or older with active or convalescent COVID-19. CDR3 bases: TGCGCCAGCAGGGTGGGGCAGGGGAATTCACCCCTCCACTTT. The encoded protein is CASRVGQGNSPLHF.